The 9 T cell receptor beta chains below all came from one sample that was sequenced in a study of T cell changes during pregnancy in multiple sclerosis. Profiled with immunoSEQ multiplex PCR; TCRdb holds only in-frame clones, not every one. The sample contains 70,000 or so clones, 85% to 95% of which appear only once. The source was CD4+ T cells from peripheral blood mononuclear cells, collected after pregnancy. Receptor source: a female donor with multiple sclerosis, enrolled in a pregnancy study.

The chain links TRBV30 to TRBJ2-1, with 7 nucleotides matching TRBD2. CDR3 length: 14 residues. Germline CDR1 reads GTSNPN; CDR2 reads SVGIG (reference sequence). Trimming cost V 2 bases and J 6 bases; bases outside gene matches: 7. The CDR3 region has the DNA TGTGCCTGGAGTATGGGGGGGTCAGTCAATGAGCAGTTCTTC. Its translation is CAWSMGGSVNEQFF.

This chain joins TRBV4-1 and TRBJ1-1, with TRBD1 as a possible D gene (5 bases). The CDR3 sequence is 13 residues long. Germline assignment: CDR1 MGHRA and CDR2 YSYEKL. V lost 7 bases to trimming and J lost 1 base, with 10 bases between them. This CDR3 reads CASKGWQNTEAFF. CDR3 in DNA: TGCGCCAGCAAGGGGTGGCAGAACACTGAAGCTTTCTTT.

The J gene is TRBJ2-7, the V gene TRBV27; D may be TRBD2 (5 bases). Trimming shortened V by 6 bases and J by 6 bases, and 21 bases separated the two germline ends. The CDR3 extends over 15 amino acids. Looked up from germline, CDR1 is MNHEY and CDR2 is SMNVEV (reference sequence). The CDR3 DNA reads TGTGCCAGCAGCCCTCTAGCCCCCGGCAACGGCGAGCAGTACTTC. It codes for CASSPLAPGNGEQYF.

The CDR3 coding sequence is TGCGCCAGCAGCTTGGCGGGGACAGGGGCCTACGAGCAGTACTTC. Translating it yields CASSLAGTGAYEQYF. This rearrangement joins TRBV5-1 to TRBJ2-7, with 10 bases identical to TRBD1. The CDR3 length is 15 residues. V shed 0 bases, J shed 2 bases, and the junction held 2 bases outside the gene matches. In germline, CDR1 is SGHRS, CDR2 YFSETQ.

The V and J genes are TRBV5-5 and TRBJ2-3, with D hard to call. Trimming cost V 5 bases and J 8 bases, with 9 bases left between them. Germline-derived CDR1 and CDR2 are SGHKS and YYEKEE (reference sequence). The CDR3 is 11 amino acids. In DNA, the CDR3 is TGTGCCAGCAGTCCCGGAGTTACGCAGTATTTT. It encodes CASSPGVTQYF.

The chain links TRBV2 to TRBJ2-2, with TRBD1 matching 7 bases. Germline-derived CDR1 and CDR2 are SNHLY and FYNNEI. There are 14 residues in the CDR3. V lost 8 bases and J lost 0; bases outside the gene matches: 3. The CDR3 sequence is CASRDRTNTGELFF. Written as DNA, the CDR3 is TGTGCCAGCCGGGACAGAACGAACACCGGGGAGCTGTTTTTT.

V gene TRBV7-9 combines with J gene TRBJ2-1; possible D gene TRBD1, 6 bases. V was cut by 3 bases and J by 7 bases, with 13 bases left in between. CDR1 is SEHNR and CDR2 is FQNEAQ in the germline V gene (reference sequence). The CDR3 runs 14 residues. The CDR3 loop is CASSFPGDRNEQFF. The CDR3 DNA follows: TGTGCCAGCAGCTTTCCAGGGGACCGAAATGAGCAGTTCTTC. Combining the CDR3 with reference TRBV7-9 and TRBJ2-1 gives the whole variable domain DTGVSQNPRHKITKRGQNVTFRCDPISEHNRLYWYRQTLGQGPEFLTYFQNEAQLEKSRLLSDRFSAERPKGSFSTLEIQRTEQGDSAMYLCASSFPGDRNEQFFGPGTRLTVL.

This clone showed up just once. This chain uses TRBV7-2 with TRBJ2-1, with D maybe TRBD2 (7 bases). Germline assignment: CDR1 SGHTA and CDR2 FQGNSA. The CDR3 extends over 13 amino acids. The V and J ends lost 2 bases and 15 bases respectively, with 17 bases between them. CDR3 in DNA: TGTGCCAGCAGCTTATTTCCGGGGGGCGAGGGGTTCTTC. Residues: CASSLFPGGEGFF.

The chain links TRBV5-6 to TRBJ2-1, with TRBD1 matching over 11 bases. The germline V gene has CDR1 SGHDT and CDR2 YYEEEE. The CDR3 covers 17 residues. The trim removed 4 bases at V and 1 base at J, leaving 7 bases unmatched. CDR3 bases: TGTGCCAGCAGCCCGCGGACAGGGGGCATATCCTACAATGAGCAGTTCTTC. Its protein product is CASSPRTGGISYNEQFF. Full variable domain (remainder filled in from reference TRBV5-6 and TRBJ2-1): DAGVTQSPTHLIKTRGQQVTLRCSPKSGHDTVSWYQQALGQGPQFIFQYYEEEERQRGNFPDRFSGHQFPNYSSELNVNALLLGDSALYLCASSPRTGGISYNEQFFGPGTRLTVL.